This TCR beta chain derives from a study of T cells of healthy individuals. From the 5' RACE reads, TCRdb called clonotypes with MiXCR, one entry per CDR3 protein. The data show 95,000 to 100,000 distinct CDR3 sequences, 17% seen once. This CDR3 has 15 amino acids. The TCR was taken from a human donor in good health. The chain joins TRBV21-1 to TRBJ2-7; the tabulated D call, TRBD2, remains unverified against the DNA. TRBV21-1 is a pseudogene segment. The CDR3: CAKHSGTSGRSEQYF. CDR3 nucleotides: TGTGCCAAGCATTCCGGGACTAGCGGGAGAAGCGAGCAGTACTTC.